These 30 T cell receptor beta chains came from one sample sequenced in a study of OX40 agonist ivuxolimab in advanced cancers. Some clones are missing from TCRdb's copy, which holds only in-frame ones; the method was immunoSEQ multiplex PCR. The data show about 63,000 clones, 89% seen once. The sample in question was CD4+ or CD8+ T cells sorted from blood, obtained in a trial of the OX40 agonist ivuxolimab. The receptors stem from an adult with an advanced solid tumor such as melanoma, head and neck, liver or kidney cancer.

This chain uses TRBV6-5 with TRBJ2-7; the match to TRBD1 covers 9 bases. The junction had 1 base not matched to a gene; V was cut back by 0 bases and J by 4 bases. Germline CDR1 and CDR2: MNHEY and SVGAGI. This CDR3 is 14 amino acids long. The CDR3 here is CASSYSGTGYEQYF. CDR3 DNA sequence: TGTGCCAGCAGTTACTCTGGGACAGGGTACGAGCAGTACTTC.

The rearrangement links TRBV9 to TRBJ2-7; D not resolved. The CDR3 is made up of 14 amino acids. Trimming removed 0 bases from V and 10 bases from J, with 17 bases in between. Germline loops: CDR1 SGDLS, CDR2 YYNGEE. The CDR3 DNA is TGTGCCAGCAGCGTAGGGGTCAATCGCGGCGGACAGTACTTC. Residues: CASSVGVNRGGQYF.

This chain joins TRBV9 and TRBJ1-4; no firm D call. V lost 0 bases and J 6 bases, leaving 12 bases between the germline ends. CDR3 length: 15 residues. CDR1 SGDLS and CDR2 YYNGEE come from the germline V gene. CDR3 sequence (DNA): TGTGCCAGCAGCGTAGGCGGGGATACCGATGAAAAACTGTTTTTT. Protein: CASSVGGDTDEKLFF.

The rearrangement links TRBV12-1 to TRBJ2-1; the table's D gene call, TRBD2, was not cross checked with the DNA. TRBV12-1 is reported as a pseudogene. The CDR3 consists of 17 residues. CDR3 sequence: CASSSHGLAGGNNEQFF. The CDR3 DNA reads TGTGCCAGCAGCTCCCACGGACTAGCGGGAGGTAACAATGAGCAGTTCTTC.

The chain's CDR3 is CASSPYLTGELFF. In nucleotides, the CDR3 is TGTGCCAGCAGTCCATACCTGACTGGGGAGCTGTTTTTT. This rearrangement joins TRBV6-6 to TRBJ2-2; D remains ambiguous. Trimming removed 5 bases at V and 8 bases at J, with 12 bases between. The V gene's germline CDR1 is MNHNY and CDR2 SVGAGI (reference sequence). The CDR3 contains 13 residues.

This clone has only one observation. V and J are TRBV5-6 and TRBJ2-7, with TRBD2 matching over 10 bases. Germline V lookup: CDR1 SGHDT, CDR2 YYEEEE. This CDR3 contains 18 residues. V shed 4 bases, J shed 2 bases, and the junction held 15 bases outside the gene matches. The CDR3 DNA follows: TGTGCCAGCAGCCAAAGGACTAGCGGATGGCTCAAAACCTACGAGCAGTACTTC. The encoded protein is CASSQRTSGWLKTYEQYF.

The chain joins TRBV14 to TRBJ1-1, with unresolved D. The V end lost 3 bases, the J end lost 4 bases, and 12 bases lay between the germline ends. The CDR3 runs 14 residues. Germline V gene sequence: CDR1 SGHDN, CDR2 FVKESK. CDR3 sequence reads: CASSHMGLGTEAFF. CDR3 nucleotide sequence: TGTGCCAGCAGCCATATGGGGTTGGGCACTGAAGCTTTCTTT.

J is TRBJ2-7 and V is TRBV7-2; 7 bases align to TRBD1. This CDR3 spans 14 amino acids. V gave up 5 bases and J gave up 0 bases; unmatched junction bases: 4. Germline-derived CDR1 and CDR2 are SGHTA and FQGNSA. The CDR3 protein is CASSTQGNSYEQYF. CDR3 nucleotide sequence: TGTGCCAGCAGCACACAGGGGAACTCCTACGAGCAGTACTTC.

The rearrangement joins TRBV19 to TRBJ1-1; D is undetermined. CDR1 LNHDA and CDR2 SQIVND come from the germline V gene (reference sequence). With 8 bases removed from V and 3 bases from J, the gap between germline ends came to 10 bases. The CDR3 extends over 12 amino acids. CDR3: CASFVGYTEAFF. CDR3 DNA sequence: TGTGCCAGTTTCGTAGGTTACACTGAAGCTTTCTTT.

The gene calls are TRBV6-5 and TRBJ2-7, with a tentative D call TRBD2 (6 bases). V was pared by 0 bases and J by 6 bases, with 12 bases between. CDR1 is MNHEY, CDR2 SVGAGI, per germline. The CDR3 loop spans 14 amino acids. CDR3 residues: CASSYSSGDFEQYF. For the CDR3, the DNA is TGTGCCAGCAGTTACTCGTCGGGAGACTTCGAGCAGTACTTC.

The chain uses TRBV28 and TRBJ2-7; D tentatively reads TRBD1 or TRBD2 (5 bases each). The CDR3 length is 18 residues. Per the germline V gene, CDR1 is MDHEN and CDR2 is SYDVKM. The V and J ends lost 2 bases and 2 bases respectively, with 22 bases between them. The CDR3 region has the DNA TGTGCCAGCAGTTTAGCGGCCCGGGGAGAGGGGAAAACCTACGAGCAGTACTTC. It yields the protein CASSLAARGEGKTYEQYF.

The chain recombines TRBV2 with TRBJ2-7; possibly TRBD1 for D (6 bases). The CDR3 has 15 amino acids. Germline CDR1 and CDR2: SNHLY and FYNNEI. V lost 6 bases, J lost 2 bases, and 17 bases lay in between. In nucleotides, the CDR3 is TGTGCCAGCAGCGTTCCAACAGGGATGACCTACGAGCAGTACTTC. Amino acid sequence: CASSVPTGMTYEQYF. Drawing the rest from reference TRBV2 and TRBJ2-7, the complete variable domain is EPEVTQTPSHQVTQMGQEVILRCVPISNHLYFYWYRQILGQKVEFLVSFYNNEISEKSEIFDDQFSVERPDGSNFTLKIRSTKLEDSAMYFCASSVPTGMTYEQYFGPGTRLTVT.

The rearrangement uses TRBV19 and TRBJ2-1; maybe TRBD1 (8 bases). Germline V gene sequence: CDR1 LNHDA, CDR2 SQIVND (reference sequence). V was cut by 3 bases and J by 9 bases, with 21 bases left in between. The CDR3 covers 16 residues. DNA of the CDR3: TGTGCCAGTAGTATGGGAGGGGGGACAGGCGGCTTTGAGCAGTTCTTC. Translation: CASSMGGGTGGFEQFF.

This clone has a single count. The gene calls are TRBV14 and TRBJ1-1; D is ambiguous. Germline V gives CDR1 SGHDN, CDR2 FVKESK. The CDR3 totals 15 residues. Trimming took 1 base from V and 0 from J, leaving 9 bases between them. CDR3 DNA sequence: TGTGCCAGCAGCCAAGTGTCAGGCCTGAACACTGAAGCTTTCTTT. This codes for CASSQVSGLNTEAFF. The whole variable domain, remainder taken from reference TRBV14 and TRBJ1-1, is EAGVTQFPSHSVIEKGQTVTLRCDPISGHDNLYWYRRVMGKEIKFLLHFVKESKQDESGMPNNRFLAERTGGTYSTLKVQPAELEDSGVYFCASSQVSGLNTEAFFGQGTRLTVV.

This rearrangement joins TRBV29-1 to TRBJ2-1, with D perhaps matching TRBD2 (5 bases). Germline-derived CDR1 and CDR2 are SQVTM and ANQGSEA. The CDR3 loop spans 14 amino acids. V shed 1 base and J shed 6 bases, with 13 bases lying between them. The CDR3, as DNA: TGCAGCGTTGAAGGTCTTCCGCGGGTCAATGAGCAGTTCTTC. It yields the protein CSVEGLPRVNEQFF.

The V call is TRBV7-6, the J call TRBJ2-3; 8 bases line up with TRBD2. CDR3 length: 14 residues. CDR1 SGHVS and CDR2 FNYEAQ come from the germline V gene. V shed 4 bases, J shed 4 bases, and the junction held 4 bases outside the gene matches. CDR3: CASSSPGLADTQYF. In DNA form, the CDR3 reads TGTGCCAGCAGCTCACCGGGACTAGCAGATACGCAGTATTTT. Based on the CDR3 plus reference TRBV7-6 and TRBJ2-3, the full variable domain is GAGVSQSPRYKVTKRGQDVALRCDPISGHVSLYWYRQALGQGPEFLTYFNYEAQQDKSGLPNDRFSAERPEGSISTLTIQRTEQRDSAMYRCASSSPGLADTQYFGPGTRLTVL.

The chain couples TRBV7-8 to TRBJ1-5; D is perhaps TRBD1 (5 bases). Germline CDR1 and CDR2: SGHVS and FQNEAQ. V lost 4 bases to trimming and J lost 3 bases, with 10 bases between them. CDR3 size: 14 residues. The CDR3 is CASSSYGHNQPQHF. CDR3 DNA: TGTGCCAGCAGCTCCTACGGACACAATCAGCCCCAGCATTTT.

The V call is TRBV19, the J call TRBJ2-7, with D uncertain. Germline V gives CDR1 LNHDA, CDR2 SQIVND (reference sequence). Trimming shortened V by 1 base and J by 1 base, and 2 bases separated the two germline ends. The CDR3 runs 12 residues. The CDR3 DNA reads as TGTGCCAGTAGTATAGGATCCTACGAGCAGTACTTC. Translating it yields CASSIGSYEQYF. The full variable domain, completed using reference TRBV19 and TRBJ2-7, is DGGITQSPKYLFRKEGQNVTLSCEQNLNHDAMYWYRQDPGQGLRLIYYSQIVNDFQKGDIAEGYSVSREKKESFPLTVTSAQKNPTAFYLCASSIGSYEQYFGPGTRLTVT.

CDR3 nucleotide sequence: TGTGCCAGTAGTATCACTAGCGGGGGGTACCAAGAGACCCAGTACTTC. It specifies CASSITSGGYQETQYF. The genes are TRBV19 and TRBJ2-5; TRBD2 matches at 12 bases. This CDR3 comprises 16 residues. Germline V gene lookup returns CDR1 LNHDA and CDR2 SQIVND (reference sequence). Losses at the gene ends were 3 bases for V and 0 bases for J; bases not matched to a gene: 2.

This chain uses TRBV29-1 with TRBJ2-1, with D perhaps assigned TRBD1 or TRBD2 (6 bases each). Trimming removed 2 bases at V and 8 bases at J, with 16 bases between. CDR3 length equals 14 residues. Germline CDR1 reads SQVTM; CDR2 reads ANQGSEA. This chain's CDR3 is CSVELGQGRYEQFF. The CDR3 DNA is TGCAGCGTTGAACTCGGGCAGGGGAGGTATGAGCAGTTCTTC.

The chain links TRBV11-2 to TRBJ2-7; TRBD2 matches at 11 bases. Germline V gene sequence: CDR1 SGHAT, CDR2 FQNNGV. The CDR3 extends over 16 amino acids. V gave up 2 bases and J gave up 3 bases; unmatched junction bases: 6. CDR3 sequence (DNA): TGTGCCAGCAGCTTACTAGCGGGGGGCGGGCTCTACGAGCAGTACTTC. It yields the protein CASSLLAGGGLYEQYF.

The CDR3 DNA reads TGTGCCAGTACCTTACAGGATATGAACACTGAAGCTTTCTTT. Amino acid sequence: CASTLQDMNTEAFF. The chain has TRBV19 and TRBJ1-1; perhaps TRBD1 as D (5 bases). The CDR3 spans 14 residues. CDR1 is LNHDA and CDR2 is SQIVND in the germline V gene (reference sequence). V lost 7 bases, J lost 0 bases, and 12 bases lay in between.

The chain links TRBV15 to TRBJ2-7, with D maybe TRBD1 (6 bases). Germline values: CDR1 LNHNV, CDR2 YYDKDF (reference sequence). This CDR3 spans 14 amino acids. Trimming removed 0 bases at V and 3 bases at J, with 9 bases between. DNA for the CDR3: TGTGCCACCAGCAGAGATAGGGGACACTACGAGCAGTACTTC. This encodes CATSRDRGHYEQYF.

The rearrangement joins TRBV6-4 to TRBJ2-3, with 7 bases aligning to TRBD2. Germline CDR1 and CDR2: MRHNA and SNTAGT. The trim removed 5 bases at V and 6 bases at J, leaving 8 bases unmatched. The CDR3 length is 14 residues. The CDR3 coding sequence is TGTGCCAGCAGTCACCGTGTAGCGGGTGATACGCAGTATTTT. Its protein is CASSHRVAGDTQYF.

The chain joins TRBV27 to TRBJ2-7, with 10 bases aligning to TRBD2. J gave up 2 bases and V 7 bases, and 11 bases lay outside the gene matches. This CDR3 spans 16 amino acids. Germline assignment: CDR1 MNHEY and CDR2 SMNVEV (reference sequence). The CDR3 region has the DNA TGTGCCAGCACCTCCTCGGTAGCGGGAGGTACCTACGAGCAGTACTTC. Protein product: CASTSSVAGGTYEQYF.

The rearrangement joins TRBV29-1 to TRBJ2-7; D call uncertain. V was trimmed by 0 bases and J by 2 bases, leaving 5 bases between them. The CDR3 covers 12 residues. Germline V lookup: CDR1 SQVTM, CDR2 ANQGSEA. CDR3: CSVEDPPYEQYF. CDR3 DNA: TGCAGCGTTGAAGATCCTCCCTACGAGCAGTACTTC.

The chain couples TRBV19 to TRBJ1-1; D unclear. The CDR3 length is 14 residues. V lost 7 bases, J lost 0 bases, and 12 bases lay in between. CDR1 is LNHDA and CDR2 is SQIVND in the germline V gene (reference sequence). CDR3 in DNA: TGTGCCAGTAAGGTGCTCCCTATGAACACTGAAGCTTTCTTT. This translates into CASKVLPMNTEAFF.

CDR3 coding DNA: TGTGCCTGGAGTGGGATCTCTTCAGACACCCGAATGAACACTGAAGCTTTCTTT. This sequence encodes CAWSGISSDTRMNTEAFF. This sequence joins TRBV30 and TRBJ1-1; D not resolved. This CDR3 has 18 residues. Trimming cost V 1 base and J 0 bases, with 21 bases left between them. Germline V gene sequence: CDR1 GTSNPN, CDR2 SVGIG (reference sequence).

The J gene is TRBJ2-1, the V gene TRBV27; D gene uncertain. The CDR3 is made up of 14 amino acids. Looked up from germline, CDR1 is MNHEY and CDR2 is SMNVEV (reference sequence). Trimming took off 8 bases at V and 0 bases at J, with 11 bases between the two ends. Here the CDR3 reads CASRGRFSYNEQFF. The CDR3, as DNA: TGTGCCAGCCGCGGTAGGTTCTCCTACAATGAGCAGTTCTTC.

The rearrangement links TRBV15 to TRBJ2-7, with D perhaps matching TRBD1 (5 bases). Germline loops: CDR1 LNHNV, CDR2 YYDKDF (reference sequence). The CDR3 loop spans 13 amino acids. V was cut by 4 bases and J by 3 bases, with 10 bases left in between. CDR3 amino acids: CATSNRNSYEQYF. The CDR3 bases are TGTGCCACCAGCAACAGGAACAGCTACGAGCAGTACTTC.